The clone carrying this T cell receptor (beta chain) was observed a single time. The antigen is not known. The data derive from a study of response to subunit inactivated influenza vaccine. General study points: The authors offered the suggestion that each seasonal influenza vaccination recruits few new T cells.

The V gene's germline CDR1 is SEHNR and CDR2 FQNEAQ (reference sequence). This CDR3 has 16 residues. The V end lost 1 base, the J end lost 5 bases, and 18 bases lay between the germline ends. One entry per CDR3 protein, called by TCRdb with MiXCR from the RT-PCR reads. The repertoire holds about 800,000 distinct CDR3 sequences, with around 20% as singletons. The chain uses TRBV7-9 and TRBJ2-7, with D perhaps being TRBD1 or TRBD2 (6 bases each). This sample comprised PBMCs from blood, obtained roughly 5 days after vaccination. This clonotype was sampled from a middle-aged man who received an inactivated influenza vaccine. CDR3 sequence (DNA): TGTGCCAGCAGCTTAGGTCCCCGGGGGCTGACCAACGAGCAGTACTTC. It is translated as CASSLGPRGLTNEQYF.